A selection of T cell receptor beta chains follows, all from one sample in a study of control samples from healthy donors and cancer patients. The protocol was immunoSEQ multiplex PCR, while the TCRdb copy is restricted to in-frame clones and leaves out a portion. This table holds 150,000 or so clones, 93% found once. The source material was blood. The receptors were gathered from a man aged 18-30 years in good health. Both conserved end residues are part of each CDR3. The order of the fields is J gene, clone size, V gene, D gene, CDR3 protein, CDR3 DNA. The D gene is left open where the match is weak. The listing skips clone size in some rows; elsewhere it reads once, few, many or a size class.

TRBJ1-3	once	TRBV7-9	-	CASSFTGNTIYF	TGTGCCAGCAGTTTTACAGGAAACACCATATATTTT
TRBJ2-7	-	TRBV4-1	TRBD1	CASSQGQGGTYEQYF	TGCGCCAGCAGCCAGGGACAGGGGGGTACCTACGAGCAGTACTTC
TRBJ2-7	-	TRBV11-3	-	CASSLDLSRGDEQYF	TGTGCCAGCAGCTTAGATCTTAGCAGGGGCGACGAGCAGTACTTC
TRBJ1-3	-	TRBV9	TRBD1	CASSVDDRGTINPYSGNTIYF	TGTGCCAGCAGCGTGGATGACAGGGGCACTATTAATCCGTACTCTGGAAACACCATATATTTT
TRBJ1-1	once	TRBV5-1	-	CASSLVGRQNTEAFF	TGCGCCAGCAGCTTGGTGGGACGGCAAAACACTGAAGCTTTCTTT
TRBJ1-5	-	TRBV12-5	TRBD1	CASGFGETGGQPQHF	TGTGCTAGTGGTTTCGGGGAGACAGGGGGGCAGCCCCAGCATTTT
TRBJ1-5	-	TRBV7-8	-	CASSLAYPGGNQPQHF	TGTGCCAGCAGCTTAGCGTACCCTGGGGGCAATCAGCCCCAGCATTTT
TRBJ2-7	-	TRBV5-5	TRBD1	CASSKWTGNPYEQYF	TGTGCCAGCAGCAAGTGGACAGGGAATCCCTACGAGCAGTACTTC
TRBJ2-7	-	TRBV27	-	CASSLFRGEQYF	TGTGCCAGCAGTTTATTTAGAGGCGAGCAGTACTTC
TRBJ2-3	-	TRBV7-3	-	CASSLMAVGTDTQYF	TGTGCCAGCAGCTTAATGGCAGTGGGCACAGATACGCAGTATTTT
TRBJ2-5	few	TRBV10-3	TRBD1	CAISDFGQGQETQYF	TGTGCCATCAGTGACTTTGGACAGGGGCAAGAGACCCAGTACTTC